This T cell receptor beta chain was documented in a study of blood T cell repertoires in COVID-19. For the study at large: There were acute and convalescent COVID-19 samples, and they came from the United States, Italy and Spain. T cells, B-cell-depleted T cells, or PBMCs provided the cDNA or gDNA that served as material.

Germline V gene data show CDR1 as MNHEY and CDR2 as SVGEGT. The CDR3 runs to 16 residues. V was cut by 2 bases and J by 5 bases, with 18 bases left in between. Assay: immunoSEQ multiplex PCR; the TCRdb copy retains only in-frame clones and omits some. This table holds about 250,000 clones, around 88% found once. V is TRBV6-2 or TRBV6-3 and J is TRBJ1-1; D uncertain. Input material: peripheral blood. This TCR was sampled from a man older than 75 with acute or convalescent COVID-19. CDR3 protein: CASSYGGVGSLTEAFF. The CDR3 region has the DNA TGTGCCAGCAGTTACGGCGGGGTGGGTTCATTGACTGAAGCTTTCTTT.